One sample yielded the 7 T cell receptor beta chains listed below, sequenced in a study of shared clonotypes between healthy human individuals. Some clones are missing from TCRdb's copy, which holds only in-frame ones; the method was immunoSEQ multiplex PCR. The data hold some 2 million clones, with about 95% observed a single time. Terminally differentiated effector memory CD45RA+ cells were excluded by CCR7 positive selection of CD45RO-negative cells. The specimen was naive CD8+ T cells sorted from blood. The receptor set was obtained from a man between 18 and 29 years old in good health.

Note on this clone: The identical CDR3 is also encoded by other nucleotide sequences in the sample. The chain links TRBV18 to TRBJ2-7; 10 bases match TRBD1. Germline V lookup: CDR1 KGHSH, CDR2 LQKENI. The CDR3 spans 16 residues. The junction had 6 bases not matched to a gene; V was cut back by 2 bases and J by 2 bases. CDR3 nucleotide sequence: TGTGCCAGCTCACCATCCCCAGGACAGGGGGCCTACGAGCAGTACTTC. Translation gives CASSPSPGQGAYEQYF.

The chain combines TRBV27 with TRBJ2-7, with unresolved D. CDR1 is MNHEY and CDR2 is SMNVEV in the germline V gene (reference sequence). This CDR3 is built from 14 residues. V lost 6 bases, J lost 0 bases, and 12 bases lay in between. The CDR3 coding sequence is TGTGCCAGCAGCATGACCCCTAGCTCCTACGAGCAGTACTTC. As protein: CASSMTPSSYEQYF.

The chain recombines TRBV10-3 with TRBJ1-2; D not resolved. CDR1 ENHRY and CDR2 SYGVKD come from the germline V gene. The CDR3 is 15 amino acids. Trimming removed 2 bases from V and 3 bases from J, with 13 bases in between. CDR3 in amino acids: CAISEPEVPHYGYTF. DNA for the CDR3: TGTGCCATCAGTGAGCCAGAAGTTCCCCACTATGGCTACACCTTC.

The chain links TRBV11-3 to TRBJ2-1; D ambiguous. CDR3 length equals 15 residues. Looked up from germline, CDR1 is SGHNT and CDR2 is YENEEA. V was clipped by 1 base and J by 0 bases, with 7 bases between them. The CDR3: CASSLGGSSYNEQFF. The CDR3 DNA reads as TGTGCCAGCAGCTTAGGGGGTAGCTCCTACAATGAGCAGTTCTTC.

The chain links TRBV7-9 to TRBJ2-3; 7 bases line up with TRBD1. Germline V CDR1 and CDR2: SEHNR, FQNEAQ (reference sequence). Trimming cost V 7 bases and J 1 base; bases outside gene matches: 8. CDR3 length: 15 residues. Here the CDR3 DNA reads TGTGCCAGCAAAGAGGCTACAGGGGGCACAGATACGCAGTATTTT. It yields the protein CASKEATGGTDTQYF.

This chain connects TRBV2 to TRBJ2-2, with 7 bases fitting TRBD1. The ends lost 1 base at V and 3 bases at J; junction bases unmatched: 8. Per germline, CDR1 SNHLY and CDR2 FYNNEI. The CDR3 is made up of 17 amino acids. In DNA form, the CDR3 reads TGTGCCAGCAGTGAAGACTTCGGGACAGAAGACACCGGGGAGCTGTTTTTT. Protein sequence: CASSEDFGTEDTGELFF.

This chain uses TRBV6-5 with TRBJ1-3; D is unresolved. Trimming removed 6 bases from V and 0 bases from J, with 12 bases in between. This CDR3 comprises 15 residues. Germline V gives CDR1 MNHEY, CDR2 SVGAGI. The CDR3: CASRGIGSSGNTIYF. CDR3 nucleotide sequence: TGTGCCAGCAGAGGCATCGGCAGCTCTGGAAACACCATATATTTT.